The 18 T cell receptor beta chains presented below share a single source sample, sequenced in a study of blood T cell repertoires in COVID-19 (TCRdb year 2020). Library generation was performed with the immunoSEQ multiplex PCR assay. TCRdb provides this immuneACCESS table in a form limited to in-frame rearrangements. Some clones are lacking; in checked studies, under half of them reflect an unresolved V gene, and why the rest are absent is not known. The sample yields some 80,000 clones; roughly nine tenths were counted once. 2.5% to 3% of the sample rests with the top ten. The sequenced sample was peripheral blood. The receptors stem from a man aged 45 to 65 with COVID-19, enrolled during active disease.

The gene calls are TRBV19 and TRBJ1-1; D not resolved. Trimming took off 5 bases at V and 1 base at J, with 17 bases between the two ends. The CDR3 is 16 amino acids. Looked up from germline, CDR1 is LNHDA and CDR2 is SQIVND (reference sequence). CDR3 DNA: TGTGCCAGTAGTCAAATCATCCGCCGGGAGAACACTGAAGCTTTCTTT. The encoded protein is CASSQIIRRENTEAFF.

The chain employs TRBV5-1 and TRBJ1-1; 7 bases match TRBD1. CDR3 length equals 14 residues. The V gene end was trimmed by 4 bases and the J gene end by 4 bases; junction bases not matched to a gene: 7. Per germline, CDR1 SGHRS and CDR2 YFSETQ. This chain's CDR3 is CASSQATGTTEAFF. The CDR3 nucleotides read TGCGCCAGCAGCCAAGCGACAGGGACCACTGAAGCTTTCTTT.

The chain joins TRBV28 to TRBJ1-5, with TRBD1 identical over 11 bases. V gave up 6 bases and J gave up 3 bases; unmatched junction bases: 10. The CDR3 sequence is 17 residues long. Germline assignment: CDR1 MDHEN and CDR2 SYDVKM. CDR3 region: CASRSGQGDRDNQPQHF. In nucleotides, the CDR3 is TGTGCCAGCAGGTCGGGACAGGGGGATAGGGACAATCAGCCCCAGCATTTT.

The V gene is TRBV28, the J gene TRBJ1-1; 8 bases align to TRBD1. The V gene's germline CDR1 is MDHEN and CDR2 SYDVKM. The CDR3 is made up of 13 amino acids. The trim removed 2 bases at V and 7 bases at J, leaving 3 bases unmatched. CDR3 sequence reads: CASSLPGGGEAFF. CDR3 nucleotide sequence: TGTGCCAGCAGTTTACCAGGGGGCGGTGAAGCTTTCTTT. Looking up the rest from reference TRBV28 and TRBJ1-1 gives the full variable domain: DVKVTQSSRYLVKRTGEKVFLECVQDMDHENMFWYRQDPGLGLRLIYFSYDVKMKEKGDIPEGYSVSREKKERFSLILESASTNQTSMYLCASSLPGGGEAFFGQGTRLTVV.

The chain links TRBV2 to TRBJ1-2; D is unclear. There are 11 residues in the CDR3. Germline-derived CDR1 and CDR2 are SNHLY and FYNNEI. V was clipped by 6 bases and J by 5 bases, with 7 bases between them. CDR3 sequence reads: CASSPRYGYTF. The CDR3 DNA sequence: TGTGCCAGCAGCCCACGGTATGGCTACACCTTC.

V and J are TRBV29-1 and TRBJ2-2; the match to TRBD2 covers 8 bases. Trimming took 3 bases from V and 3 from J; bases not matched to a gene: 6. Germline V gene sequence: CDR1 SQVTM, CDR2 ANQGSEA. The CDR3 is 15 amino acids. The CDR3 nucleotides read TGCAGCGTTGAGCTTGCGGGAGGTTACACCGGGGAGCTGTTTTTT. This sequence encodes CSVELAGGYTGELFF.

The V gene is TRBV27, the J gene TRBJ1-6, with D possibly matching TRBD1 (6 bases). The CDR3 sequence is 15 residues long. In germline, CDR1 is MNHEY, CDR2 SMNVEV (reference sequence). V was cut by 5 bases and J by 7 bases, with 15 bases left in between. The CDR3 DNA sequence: TGTGCCAGCAGTAACCAGGGGATTGCCAATTCACCCCTCCACTTT. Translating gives CASSNQGIANSPLHF.

CDR3 DNA sequence: TGTGCCAGCAGTTTAGGCAGCGGGGGGAGCTCCTACAATGAGCAGTTCTTC. Encoded protein: CASSLGSGGSSYNEQFF. The chain uses TRBV28 and TRBJ2-1, with 9 bases lining up with TRBD2. There are 17 residues in the CDR3. The junction had 5 bases not matched to a gene; V was cut back by 2 bases and J by 0 bases. Germline assignment: CDR1 MDHEN and CDR2 SYDVKM.

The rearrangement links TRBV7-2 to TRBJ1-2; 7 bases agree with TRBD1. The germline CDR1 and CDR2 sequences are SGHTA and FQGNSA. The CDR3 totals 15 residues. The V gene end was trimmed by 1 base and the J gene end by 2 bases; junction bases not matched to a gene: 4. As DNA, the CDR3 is TGTGCCAGCAGCTTAGGCTTCAGGGGGAACTATGGCTACACCTTC. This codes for CASSLGFRGNYGYTF.

DNA for the CDR3: TGTGCCAGCAGCTTAGGACAGGGCGGGGAGCTGTTTTTT. The encoded protein is CASSLGQGGELFF. The chain joins TRBV7-6 to TRBJ2-2; 7 bases map to TRBD1. The length of the CDR3 is 13 residues. Germline values: CDR1 SGHVS, CDR2 FNYEAQ. V was clipped by 1 base and J by 7 bases; unmatched bases: 0.

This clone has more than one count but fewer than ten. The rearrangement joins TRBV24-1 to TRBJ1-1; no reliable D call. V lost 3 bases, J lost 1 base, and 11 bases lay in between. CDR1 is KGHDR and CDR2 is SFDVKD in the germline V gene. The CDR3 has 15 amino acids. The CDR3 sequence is CATSDGSAGNTEAFF. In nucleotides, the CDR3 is TGTGCCACCAGTGATGGTTCGGCAGGGAACACTGAAGCTTTCTTT.

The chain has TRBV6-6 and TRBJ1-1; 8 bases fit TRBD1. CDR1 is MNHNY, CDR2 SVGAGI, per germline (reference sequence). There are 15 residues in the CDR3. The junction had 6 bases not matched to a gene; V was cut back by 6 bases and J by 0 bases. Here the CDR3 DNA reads TGTGCCAGCAGGCACCGACAGGGGATGAACACTGAAGCTTTCTTT. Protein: CASRHRQGMNTEAFF.

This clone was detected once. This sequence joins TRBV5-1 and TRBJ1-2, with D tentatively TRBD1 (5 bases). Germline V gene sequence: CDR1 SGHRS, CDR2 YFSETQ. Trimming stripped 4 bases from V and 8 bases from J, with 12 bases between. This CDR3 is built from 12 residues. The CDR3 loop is CASSPWGDGYTF. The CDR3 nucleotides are TGCGCCAGCAGCCCCTGGGGGGACGGCTACACCTTC.

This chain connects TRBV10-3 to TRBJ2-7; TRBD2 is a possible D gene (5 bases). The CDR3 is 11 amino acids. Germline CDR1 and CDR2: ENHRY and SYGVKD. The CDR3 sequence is CAISDGDTVFV. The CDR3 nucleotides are TGTGCCATCAGTGACGGGGATACCGTCTTCGTC.

CDR3 region: CASSPGGGSYEQYF. The CDR3 DNA reads as TGTGCCAGCAGCCCCGGGGGGGGCTCCTACGAGCAGTACTTC. This sequence joins TRBV28 and TRBJ2-7; TRBD2 matches 8 bases. This CDR3 comprises 14 residues. V lost 6 bases, J lost 0 bases, and 4 bases stayed unmatched. Germline V gene sequence: CDR1 MDHEN, CDR2 SYDVKM. Full variable domain (missing parts from reference TRBV28 and TRBJ2-7): DVKVTQSSRYLVKRTGEKVFLECVQDMDHENMFWYRQDPGLGLRLIYFSYDVKMKEKGDIPEGYSVSREKKERFSLILESASTNQTSMYLCASSPGGGSYEQYFGPGTRLTVT.

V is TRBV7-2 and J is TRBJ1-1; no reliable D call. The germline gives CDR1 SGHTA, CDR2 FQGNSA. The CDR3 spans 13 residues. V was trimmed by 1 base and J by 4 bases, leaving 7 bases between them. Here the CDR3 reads CASSLDRVTEAFF. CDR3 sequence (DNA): TGTGCCAGCAGCTTAGACCGAGTCACTGAAGCTTTCTTT.

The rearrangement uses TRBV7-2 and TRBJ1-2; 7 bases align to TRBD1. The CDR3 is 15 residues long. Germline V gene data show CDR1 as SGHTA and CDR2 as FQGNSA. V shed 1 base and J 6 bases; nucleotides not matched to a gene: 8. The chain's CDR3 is CASSLVRPDRDGYTF. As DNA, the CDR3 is TGTGCCAGCAGCTTAGTTCGCCCTGACAGGGATGGCTACACCTTC.

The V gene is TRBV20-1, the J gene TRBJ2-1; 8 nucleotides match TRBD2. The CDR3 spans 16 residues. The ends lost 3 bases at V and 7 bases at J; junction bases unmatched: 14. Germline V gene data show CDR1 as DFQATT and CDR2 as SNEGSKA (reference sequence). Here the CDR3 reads CSASPPSSGSGNEQFF. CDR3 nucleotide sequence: TGCAGTGCTAGTCCCCCGAGCAGCGGGAGTGGTAATGAGCAGTTCTTC.